The 24 T cell receptor beta chains given below trace back to one sample, sequenced in a study of shared clonotypes between healthy human individuals. Only CD45RO-negative cells positively selected for CCR7 counted as naive CD8 cells, so terminally differentiated effector memory CD45RA+ cells were excluded. TCRdb keeps only in-frame clones here, not all; method: immunoSEQ multiplex PCR. The sample holds about 820,000 clones, nearly 95% seen once. Sequenced sample: naive CD8+ T cells sorted from blood. Receptor source: a man aged 25-45 years in good health.

The chain links TRBV5-4 to TRBJ1-2, with TRBD1 matching over 10 bases. The CDR3 sequence is 13 residues long. Unmatched junction bases numbered 6, after V lost 6 bases and J lost 7 bases. The germline CDR1 and CDR2 sequences are SGHNT and YYREEE (reference sequence). This CDR3 reads CASIGQGGSGYTF. The CDR3 DNA reads as TGTGCCAGCATCGGACAGGGGGGTAGTGGCTACACCTTC. The whole variable domain, filled in from reference TRBV5-4 and TRBJ1-2, reads ETGVTQSPTHLIKTRGQQVTLRCSSQSGHNTVSWYQQALGQGPQFIFQYYREEENGRGNFPPRFSGLQFPNYSSELNVNALELDDSALYLCASIGQGGSGYTFGSGTRLTVV.

J is TRBJ1-5 and V is TRBV28; D is ambiguous. Germline CDR1 MDHEN, CDR2 SYDVKM. The CDR3 has 17 amino acids. V shed 6 bases and J shed 9 bases, with 27 bases lying between them. CDR3 DNA: TGTGCCAGCAGCCCAATCCCCGACATACTAGGTTTGGGGCCCCAGCATTTT. It yields the protein CASSPIPDILGLGPQHF.

The rearrangement links TRBV27 to TRBJ2-2; TRBD2 is a possible D gene (6 bases). The V end was cut by 5 bases, the J end by 4 bases, with 17 bases between. From germline, CDR1 is MNHEY and CDR2 SMNVEV (reference sequence). There are 16 residues in the CDR3. Written as DNA, the CDR3 is TGTGCCAGCAGTCCACCGGAGGGAGTCGCCACCGGGGAGCTGTTTTTT. Its protein is CASSPPEGVATGELFF.

The rearrangement joins TRBV28 to TRBJ2-1, with no clear D. Germline V gene sequence: CDR1 MDHEN, CDR2 SYDVKM. V lost 4 bases, J lost 0 bases, and 13 bases lay in between. This CDR3 has 16 residues. The CDR3 is CASSYLLSSSYNEQFF. In DNA form, the CDR3 reads TGTGCCAGCAGTTACCTGCTATCGAGCTCCTACAATGAGCAGTTCTTC.

Only one count was recorded for this clone. This chain links TRBV11-2 with TRBJ2-7; tentatively, D is TRBD1 (6 bases). The CDR3 has 15 amino acids. The germline V and J ends were trimmed by 5 bases and 2 bases, with 16 bases remaining between them. Germline V gene sequence: CDR1 SGHAT, CDR2 FQNNGV. CDR3 in DNA: TGTGCCAGCAGCCCCGGTTCAGGGGCGCCCTACGAGCAGTACTTC. Translation: CASSPGSGAPYEQYF.

The CDR3 loop is CASSGDGDTQYF. In nucleotides, the CDR3 is TGCGCCAGCAGCGGAGACGGGGATACGCAGTATTTT. V usage is TRBV4-1 and J usage is TRBJ2-3; D not certain. Germline lookup yields CDR1 MGHRA and CDR2 YSYEKL. V was shortened by 5 bases and J by 6 bases, with 9 bases between the two germline ends. The CDR3 has 12 amino acids.

The CDR3 region is CASSDTGPLPQETQYF. As DNA, the CDR3 is TGTGCCAGCAGTGATACAGGGCCCCTCCCTCAAGAGACCCAGTACTTC. This chain joins TRBV6-1 and TRBJ2-5; D possibly corresponds to TRBD1 (6 bases). CDR1 and CDR2 (germline): MNHNS, SASEGT. CDR3 length: 16 residues. Trimming pared 3 bases from V and 2 bases from J, leaving 16 bases between.

This clone was seen a handful of times. This rearrangement joins TRBV4-1 to TRBJ2-7, with a possible D match to TRBD2 (6 bases). Between the trimmed V and J ends, which lost 4 bases and 5 bases, there was a span of 12 bases. The CDR3 sequence is 13 residues long. Per the germline V gene, CDR1 is MGHRA and CDR2 is YSYEKL. CDR3 in DNA: TGCGCCAGCAGCCCCCCCCCGGGGGACGAGCAGTACTTC. Translated: CASSPPPGDEQYF.

The rearrangement links TRBV4-2 to TRBJ1-5, with D perhaps matching TRBD1 (6 bases). V gave up 0 bases and J gave up 3 bases, with 9 bases separating them. The CDR3 is made up of 15 amino acids. CDR1 is LGHNA and CDR2 is YNFKEQ in the germline V gene. CDR3 DNA: TGTGCCAGCAGCCAAGAAGGACAGAACAATCAGCCCCAGCATTTT. Protein sequence: CASSQEGQNNQPQHF.

The chain combines TRBV6-1 with TRBJ1-4; 8 nucleotides line up with TRBD1. CDR1 is MNHNS, CDR2 SASEGT, per germline. V lost 0 bases and J lost 8; bases outside the gene matches: 5. CDR3 size: 15 residues. The CDR3 DNA reads as TGTGCCAGCAGTGAAGCGCCCAGGGGGCCGGAAAAACTGTTTTTT. This translates into CASSEAPRGPEKLFF.

The chain recombines TRBV5-3 with TRBJ1-5; the D is unclear. TRBV5-3 is treated as an ORF (open reading frame) with a function not yet certain. V dropped 0 bases and J dropped 0 bases, with 7 bases sitting between them. The CDR3 consists of 15 residues. CDR3 loop: CARSLGQNSNQPQHF. The CDR3 nucleotides are TGTGCCAGAAGCTTGGGTCAGAATAGCAATCAGCCCCAGCATTTT.

The genes are TRBV6-1 and TRBJ1-2; D may be TRBD1 (6 bases). V lost 7 bases to trimming and J lost 5 bases, with 11 bases between them. The CDR3 has 12 amino acids. Germline assignment: CDR1 MNHNS and CDR2 SASEGT. The CDR3, as DNA: TGTGCCAGCAAGGGGGGCGCTTATGGCTACACCTTC. Encoded protein: CASKGGAYGYTF.

V is TRBV5-1 and J is TRBJ2-7; 7 nucleotides match TRBD1. The length of the CDR3 is 15 residues. Germline V gene data show CDR1 as SGHRS and CDR2 as YFSETQ. With 4 bases clipped from V and 2 bases from J, the junction kept 9 bases outside the gene matches. CDR3 residues: CASSPILQGTYEQYF. The CDR3 coding sequence is TGCGCCAGCAGCCCTATCCTACAGGGGACCTACGAGCAGTACTTC. Drawing the rest from reference TRBV5-1 and TRBJ2-7, the complete variable domain is KAGVTQTPRYLIKTRGQQVTLSCSPISGHRSVSWYQQTPGQGLQFLFEYFSETQRNKGNFPGRFSGRQFSNSRSEMNVSTLELGDSALYLCASSPILQGTYEQYFGPGTRLTVT.

The chain joins TRBV14 to TRBJ2-1; no firm D call. CDR3 length: 16 residues. Germline V gene lookup returns CDR1 SGHDN and CDR2 FVKESK. The V gene lost 4 bases and the J gene lost 5 bases, with 18 bases spanning the gap. The CDR3 sequence: CASSPPWPKTNNEQFF. The CDR3 nucleotides read TGTGCCAGCAGCCCACCATGGCCTAAGACGAACAATGAGCAGTTCTTC.

The V and J genes are TRBV7-2 and TRBJ2-7; 10 bases are shared with TRBD2. CDR1 and CDR2 from the germline V gene are SGHTA and FQGNSA. J gave up 3 bases and V 3 bases, and 2 bases lay outside the gene matches. The CDR3 runs 14 residues. The CDR3 reads CASSFLAGGYEQYF. In DNA, the CDR3 is TGTGCCAGCAGCTTCTTAGCGGGAGGCTACGAGCAGTACTTC.

The count of this clone is one. This chain uses TRBV19 with TRBJ2-2; D is perhaps TRBD1 or TRBD2 (5 bases each). Germline V gene sequence: CDR1 LNHDA, CDR2 SQIVND (reference sequence). The V gene lost 7 bases and the J gene lost 0 bases, with 15 bases spanning the gap. The CDR3 is 16 amino acids. In nucleotides, the CDR3 is TGTGCCAGTATCAATATTTGGGGGTCGAACACCGGGGAGCTGTTTTTT. Its translation is CASINIWGSNTGELFF.

The chain is built from TRBV10-3 and TRBJ1-5, with D perhaps matching TRBD1 (5 bases). V gave up 4 bases and J gave up 2 bases, with 9 bases separating them. This CDR3 region has 14 residues. Germline CDR1 ENHRY, CDR2 SYGVKD. The CDR3 nucleotides are TGTGCCATCAGTGGAGGGGCCGGCAATCAGCCCCAGCATTTT. It is translated as CAISGGAGNQPQHF.

The V call is TRBV13, the J call TRBJ2-7; 16 nucleotides agree with TRBD2. This CDR3 comprises 18 residues. Germline V gene sequence: CDR1 PRHDT, CDR2 FYEKMQ (reference sequence). V shed 4 bases and J 3 bases; nucleotides not matched to a gene: 9. The CDR3 region has the DNA TGTGCCAGCAGCTCATCACCGGGACTAGCGGGAGGGCTCTACGAGCAGTACTTC. This sequence encodes CASSSSPGLAGGLYEQYF.

The count of this clone is one. This chain connects TRBV15 to TRBJ1-5; a weak D match, TRBD1 (5 bases). The V and J ends lost 1 base and 6 bases respectively, with 19 bases between them. This CDR3 spans 17 amino acids. The germline V gene has CDR1 LNHNV and CDR2 YYDKDF (reference sequence). DNA of the CDR3: TGTGCCACCAGCAGAGGCCCGTCGGCGGGGGGTTCTCAGCCCCAGCATTTT. Its protein product is CATSRGPSAGGSQPQHF.

The chain is built from TRBV19 and TRBJ2-3; either TRBD1 or TRBD2 may supply D (5 bases each). The length of the CDR3 is 15 residues. V was trimmed by 7 bases and J by 4 bases, leaving 18 bases between them. Germline-derived CDR1 and CDR2 are LNHDA and SQIVND (reference sequence). In DNA form, the CDR3 reads TGTGCCAGTAATGCTGGCAGGGACGATCCAGATACGCAGTATTTT. It yields the protein CASNAGRDDPDTQYF.

A few counts support this clone. The rearrangement uses TRBV6-1 and TRBJ2-5; a weak D match, TRBD2 (6 bases). The CDR3 runs 15 residues. CDR1 is MNHNS and CDR2 is SASEGT in the germline V gene. The V gene lost 4 bases and the J gene lost 4 bases, with 16 bases spanning the gap. In nucleotides, the CDR3 is TGTGCCAGCAGTGCTTCCGGGACCGGGGGAGAGACCCAGTACTTC. Its protein is CASSASGTGGETQYF.

The chain carries TRBV5-1 and TRBJ2-7; no definite D call. CDR3 length: 15 residues. From germline, CDR1 is SGHRS and CDR2 YFSETQ. The V end was cut by 4 bases, the J end by 2 bases, with 16 bases between. CDR3 sequence: CASSPHRVDPYEQYF. CDR3 nucleotides: TGCGCCAGCAGCCCTCACCGGGTGGACCCCTACGAGCAGTACTTC.

The V call is TRBV7-6, the J call TRBJ2-7; D is undetermined. Between the trimmed V and J ends, which lost 5 bases and 0 bases, there was a span of 17 bases. CDR1 is SGHVS, CDR2 FNYEAQ, per germline. The CDR3 loop spans 16 amino acids. CDR3 protein: CASSLSPDGGSYEQYF. The CDR3 nucleotides are TGTGCCAGCAGCCTTTCACCGGACGGTGGCTCCTACGAGCAGTACTTC.

The genes are TRBV11-3 and TRBJ2-3; 7 nucleotides agree with TRBD2. Trimming at V came to 5 bases and at J to 0 bases, leaving 11 bases not matched to a gene. Germline-derived CDR1 and CDR2 are SGHNT and YENEEA. The CDR3 is 17 amino acids. In DNA form, the CDR3 reads TGTGCCAGCAGCCCTAGGGCGGGAGCGGCTAGCACAGATACGCAGTATTTT. Its protein product is CASSPRAGAASTDTQYF.